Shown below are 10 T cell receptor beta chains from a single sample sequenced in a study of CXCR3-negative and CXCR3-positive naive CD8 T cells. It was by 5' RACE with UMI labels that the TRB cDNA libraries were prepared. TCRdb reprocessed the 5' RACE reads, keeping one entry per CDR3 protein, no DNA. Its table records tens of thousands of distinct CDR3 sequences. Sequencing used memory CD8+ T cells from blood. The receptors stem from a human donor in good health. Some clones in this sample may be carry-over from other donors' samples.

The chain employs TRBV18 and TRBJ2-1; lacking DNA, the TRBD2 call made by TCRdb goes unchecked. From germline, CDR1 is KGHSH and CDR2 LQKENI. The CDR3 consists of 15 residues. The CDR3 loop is CASSRGLAGQTEQFF.

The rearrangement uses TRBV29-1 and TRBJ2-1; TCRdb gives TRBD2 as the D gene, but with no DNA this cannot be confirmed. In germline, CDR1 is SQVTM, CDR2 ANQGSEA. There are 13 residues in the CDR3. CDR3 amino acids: CSVAGLGYNEQFF.

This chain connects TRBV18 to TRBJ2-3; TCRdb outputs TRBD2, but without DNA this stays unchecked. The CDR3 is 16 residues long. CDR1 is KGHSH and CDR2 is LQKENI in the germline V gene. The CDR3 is CASSPERGGDTDTQYF.

This CDR3 is CAIRGDSSYEQYF. This chain joins TRBV10-3 and TRBJ2-7; no DNA is available, so the TRBD1 call from TCRdb remains unchecked. Germline V gene data show CDR1 as ENHRY and CDR2 as SYGVKD. The CDR3 covers 13 residues.

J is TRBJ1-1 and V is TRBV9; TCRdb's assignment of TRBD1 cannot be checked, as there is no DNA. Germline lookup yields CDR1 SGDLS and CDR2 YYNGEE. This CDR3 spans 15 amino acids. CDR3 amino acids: CASRSGPGINTEAFF.

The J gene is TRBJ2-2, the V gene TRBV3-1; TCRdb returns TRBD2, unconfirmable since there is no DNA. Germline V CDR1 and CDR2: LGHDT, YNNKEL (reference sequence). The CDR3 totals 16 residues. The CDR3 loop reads CASSQGLAGPPGELFF.

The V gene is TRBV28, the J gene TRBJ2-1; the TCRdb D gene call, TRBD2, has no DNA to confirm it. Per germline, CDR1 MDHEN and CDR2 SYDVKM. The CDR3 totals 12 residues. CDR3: CASSLGGSEQFF.

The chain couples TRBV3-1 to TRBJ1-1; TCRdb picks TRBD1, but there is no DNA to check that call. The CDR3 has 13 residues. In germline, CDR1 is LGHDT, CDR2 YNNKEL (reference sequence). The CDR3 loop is CASSAGTGTEAFF.

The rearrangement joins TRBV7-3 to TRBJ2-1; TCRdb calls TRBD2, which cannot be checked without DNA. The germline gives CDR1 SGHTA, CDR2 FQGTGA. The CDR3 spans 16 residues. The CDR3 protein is CASSRNGAGGYNEQFF.

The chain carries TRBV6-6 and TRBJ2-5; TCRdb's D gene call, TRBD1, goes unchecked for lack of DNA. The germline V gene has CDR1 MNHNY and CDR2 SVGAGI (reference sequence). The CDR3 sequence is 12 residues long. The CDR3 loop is CASTGRGETQYF.